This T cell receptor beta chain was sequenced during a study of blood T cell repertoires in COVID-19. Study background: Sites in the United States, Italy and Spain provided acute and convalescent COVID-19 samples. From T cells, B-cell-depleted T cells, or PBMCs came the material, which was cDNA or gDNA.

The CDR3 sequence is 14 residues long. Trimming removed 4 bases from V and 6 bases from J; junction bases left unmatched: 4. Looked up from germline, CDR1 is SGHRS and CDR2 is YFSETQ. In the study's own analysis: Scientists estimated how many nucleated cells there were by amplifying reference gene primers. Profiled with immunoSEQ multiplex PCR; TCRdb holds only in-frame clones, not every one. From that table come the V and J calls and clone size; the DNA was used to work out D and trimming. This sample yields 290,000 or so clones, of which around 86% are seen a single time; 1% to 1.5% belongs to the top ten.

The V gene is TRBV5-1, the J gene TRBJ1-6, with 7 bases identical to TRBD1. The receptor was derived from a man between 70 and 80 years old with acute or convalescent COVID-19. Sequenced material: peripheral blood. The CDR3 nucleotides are TGCGCCAGCAGCGTAGGACAGGTTAATTCACCCCTCCACTTT. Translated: CASSVGQVNSPLHF. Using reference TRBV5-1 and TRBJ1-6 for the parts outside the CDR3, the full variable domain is KAGVTQTPRYLIKTRGQQVTLSCSPISGHRSVSWYQQTPGQGLQFLFEYFSETQRNKGNFPGRFSGRQFSNSRSEMNVSTLELGDSALYLCASSVGQVNSPLHFGNGTRLTVT.